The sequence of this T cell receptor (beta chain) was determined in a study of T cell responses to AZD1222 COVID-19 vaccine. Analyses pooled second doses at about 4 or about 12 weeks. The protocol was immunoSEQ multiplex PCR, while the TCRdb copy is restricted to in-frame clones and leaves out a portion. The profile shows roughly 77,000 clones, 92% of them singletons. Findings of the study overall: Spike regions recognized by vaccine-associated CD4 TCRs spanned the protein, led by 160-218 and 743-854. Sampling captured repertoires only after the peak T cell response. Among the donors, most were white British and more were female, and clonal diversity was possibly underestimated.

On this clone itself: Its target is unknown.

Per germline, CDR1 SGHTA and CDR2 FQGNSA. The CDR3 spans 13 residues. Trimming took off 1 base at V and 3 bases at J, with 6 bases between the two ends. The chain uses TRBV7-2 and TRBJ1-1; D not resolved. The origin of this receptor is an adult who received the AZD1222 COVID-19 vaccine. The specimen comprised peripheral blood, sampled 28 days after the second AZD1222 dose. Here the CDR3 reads CASSLVRYTEAFF. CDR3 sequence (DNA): TGTGCCAGCAGCTTAGTACGGTACACTGAAGCTTTCTTT.